Following are 15 T cell receptor beta chains from one sample sequenced in a study of cytomegalovirus exposure and HLA in healthy donors. Researchers ran the PCR with 60 Vbeta and 13 Jbeta primers. TCRdb's copy holds only in-frame clones and misses some; the assay was immunoSEQ multiplex PCR. Of 150,000 to 160,000 clones detected, over 70% appear once; the ten largest clones hold around 13%. Sequenced material: PBMCs. Source of these receptors: a man under 40 in good health and CMV-seropositive.

The V gene is TRBV9, the J gene TRBJ2-3; the match to TRBD1 covers 7 bases. This CDR3 has 13 residues. Germline V CDR1 and CDR2: SGDLS, YYNGEE. Unmatched junction bases numbered 0, after V lost 0 bases and J lost 5 bases. The CDR3 here is CASSVDRGDTQYF. CDR3 nucleotide sequence: TGTGCCAGCAGCGTAGACAGGGGAGATACGCAGTATTTT. Full variable domain (remainder filled in from reference TRBV9 and TRBJ2-3): DSGVTQTPKHLITATGQRVTLRCSPRSGDLSVYWYQQSLDQGLQFLIQYYNGEERAKGNILERFSAQQFPDLHSELNLSSLELGDSALYFCASSVDRGDTQYFGPGTRLTVL.

The rearrangement links TRBV6-5 to TRBJ1-1; 9 positions agree with TRBD1. In germline, CDR1 is MNHEY, CDR2 SVGAGI. The J segment lost 11 bases and the V segment lost 10 bases, leaving 17 bases of the junction unmatched. This CDR3 is 14 amino acids long. CDR3 amino acids: CATRLVAGQGRAFF. For the CDR3, the DNA is TGTGCCACCAGACTGGTAGCGGGACAGGGCCGGGCTTTCTTT.

The V gene is TRBV28, the J gene TRBJ1-2; 7 positions match TRBD1. This CDR3 comprises 13 residues. V trimming: 6 bases; J trimming: 6 bases; junction bases outside the gene matches: 7. The V gene's germline CDR1 is MDHEN and CDR2 SYDVKM. The CDR3 DNA follows: TGTGCCAGCAGATTACAGGGGAAGGATGGCTACACCTTC. It codes for CASRLQGKDGYTF.

Only a few counts were recorded for this clone. The chain employs TRBV10-3 and TRBJ1-4; 10 bases fit TRBD1. From germline, CDR1 is ENHRY and CDR2 SYGVKD. Losses at the gene ends were 6 bases for V and 5 bases for J; bases not matched to a gene: 6. The CDR3 length is 15 residues. This CDR3 is CAISGRQGANEKLFF. DNA for the CDR3: TGTGCCATCAGCGGAAGACAGGGGGCAAATGAAAAACTGTTTTTT.

The chain uses TRBV10-3 and TRBJ1-5; D is unresolved. The CDR3 loop spans 15 amino acids. The V end was cut by 2 bases, the J end by 0 bases, with 8 bases between. The V gene's germline CDR1 is ENHRY and CDR2 SYGVKD. The DNA for the CDR3 is TGTGCCATCAGTGAGACGGGGAGTAGCAATCAGCCCCAGCATTTT. Its protein is CAISETGSSNQPQHF.

The chain links TRBV7-8 to TRBJ2-5, with D perhaps matching TRBD1 (5 bases). V gave up 0 bases and J gave up 6 bases, with 14 bases separating them. Germline lookup yields CDR1 SGHVS and CDR2 FQNEAQ. The CDR3 is made up of 15 amino acids. CDR3: CASSLAPRALQTQYF. CDR3 coding DNA: TGTGCCAGCAGCTTAGCGCCCAGGGCGCTCCAGACCCAGTACTTC. Filled out from reference TRBV7-8 and TRBJ2-5, the complete variable domain reads GAGVSQSPRYKVAKRGQDVALRCDPISGHVSLFWYQQALGQGPEFLTYFQNEAQLDKSGLPSDRFFAERPEGSVSTLKIQRTQQEDSAVYLCASSLAPRALQTQYFGPGTRLLVL.

This chain joins TRBV25-1 and TRBJ2-1, with a tentative D call TRBD1 (6 bases). V was cut by 1 base and J by 6 bases, with 16 bases left in between. The CDR3 runs 16 residues. CDR1 MGHDK and CDR2 SYGVNS come from the germline V gene. Here the CDR3 reads CASSEWGQGKRNEQFF. In DNA form, the CDR3 reads TGTGCCAGCAGTGAATGGGGTCAGGGGAAGCGCAATGAGCAGTTCTTC.

The V gene is TRBV27, the J gene TRBJ2-7, with TRBD2 matching 9 bases. With V trimmed by 6 bases and J by 3 bases, 9 bases remained unmatched. Looked up from germline, CDR1 is MNHEY and CDR2 is SMNVEV (reference sequence). The CDR3 consists of 15 residues. CDR3 residues: CASRLTGLAYYEQYF. Written as DNA, the CDR3 is TGTGCCAGCAGATTAACGGGACTAGCATACTACGAGCAGTACTTC.

This chain connects TRBV11-2 to TRBJ2-3; D may be TRBD2 (6 bases). The CDR3 loop spans 15 amino acids. Germline values: CDR1 SGHAT, CDR2 FQNNGV. Between the trimmed V and J ends, which lost 5 bases and 0 bases, there was a span of 12 bases. DNA of the CDR3: TGTGCCAGCAGCCCCGGGACTCTAAGCACAGATACGCAGTATTTT. Amino acid sequence: CASSPGTLSTDTQYF.

The table lists this clone with a few counts. The chain has TRBV2 and TRBJ2-1; a weak D match, TRBD1 (5 bases). V gave up 2 bases and J gave up 8 bases, with 13 bases separating them. The CDR3 spans 14 residues. Germline values: CDR1 SNHLY, CDR2 FYNNEI. CDR3 residues: CASSERTSKDEQFF. The CDR3 bases are TGTGCCAGCAGTGAACGGACATCGAAGGATGAGCAGTTCTTC.

This chain connects TRBV28 to TRBJ2-7; D perhaps matches TRBD1 (6 bases). V lost 5 bases to trimming and J lost 7 bases, with 27 bases between them. Per the germline V gene, CDR1 is MDHEN and CDR2 is SYDVKM. This CDR3 spans 17 amino acids. The CDR3 DNA follows: TGTGCCAGCAGTCCTAGACAGGCCACCAGAGCCCGGGGTGAGCAGTACTTC. It specifies CASSPRQATRARGEQYF. Using reference TRBV28 and TRBJ2-7 for the parts outside the CDR3, the full variable domain is DVKVTQSSRYLVKRTGEKVFLECVQDMDHENMFWYRQDPGLGLRLIYFSYDVKMKEKGDIPEGYSVSREKKERFSLILESASTNQTSMYLCASSPRQATRARGEQYFGPGTRLTVT.

The chain joins TRBV7-9 to TRBJ2-3; weak D call: TRBD2 (6 bases). The ends were cut back, 5 bases at V and 0 bases at J, with 12 bases in the middle. This CDR3 contains 15 residues. Germline values: CDR1 SEHNR, CDR2 FQNEAQ (reference sequence). CDR3 sequence (DNA): TGTGCCAGCAGCCATAGCGGAACTAGCACAGATACGCAGTATTTT. Translation: CASSHSGTSTDTQYF.

This chain joins TRBV7-6 and TRBJ1-4, with 8 bases aligning to TRBD1. This CDR3 has 15 amino acids. With V trimmed by 5 bases and J by 7 bases, 9 bases remained unmatched. Germline V gene data show CDR1 as SGHVS and CDR2 as FNYEAQ. CDR3 region: CASSTSQGVPEKLFF. The CDR3 DNA is TGTGCCAGCAGCACCTCACAGGGGGTGCCTGAAAAACTGTTTTTT.

The chain is built from TRBV2 and TRBJ2-3, with 8 nucleotides matching TRBD1. V lost 5 bases, J lost 4 bases, and 5 bases stayed unmatched. CDR3 length: 14 residues. Germline lookup yields CDR1 SNHLY and CDR2 FYNNEI. The CDR3 reads CASSIDRGPDTQYF. DNA for the CDR3: TGTGCCAGCAGTATAGACAGGGGCCCAGATACGCAGTATTTT.

This clone turned up a few times. The chain carries TRBV2 and TRBJ2-5; the D gene is possibly TRBD2 (5 bases). Per germline, CDR1 SNHLY and CDR2 FYNNEI. V lost 4 bases and J 5 bases, leaving 11 bases between the germline ends. This CDR3 is built from 13 residues. CDR3 nucleotide sequence: TGTGCCAGCAGTGGTGAGGGCGGGGAGACCCAGTACTTC. This sequence encodes CASSGEGGETQYF.